Reported below is one T cell receptor (beta chain). Antigen: not known. Repertoires were generated with immunoSEQ multiplex PCR, while TCRdb's copy carries only in-frame clones and drops some. The data hold around 70,000 clones, with 85% observed a single time. Germline V gene lookup returns CDR1 SGHNT and CDR2 YYREEE (reference sequence). Trimming took off 7 bases at V and 0 bases at J, with 13 bases between the two ends. The CDR3 loop spans 14 amino acids. These data come from a study of OX40 agonist ivuxolimab in advanced cancers. Notes on the study in general: The expanded peripheral T cells' antigen specificity was not determined. Clonal expansion was among the lowest in partial responders at 0.1-3.0 mg/kg, especially CD8+.

V usage is TRBV5-4 and J usage is TRBJ1-2; D uncertain. Sequencing was performed on CD4+ or CD8+ T cells sorted from blood, taken in a trial of the OX40 agonist ivuxolimab. This sequence originates from an adult with an advanced solid tumor such as melanoma, head and neck, liver or kidney cancer. The CDR3 region is CASGEEGPNYGYTF. The CDR3 DNA is TGTGCCAGCGGCGAAGAGGGCCCTAACTATGGCTACACCTTC. Based on the CDR3 plus reference TRBV5-4 and TRBJ1-2, the full variable domain is ETGVTQSPTHLIKTRGQQVTLRCSSQSGHNTVSWYQQALGQGPQFIFQYYREEENGRGNFPPRFSGLQFPNYSSELNVNALELDDSALYLCASGEEGPNYGYTFGSGTRLTVV.